Each of the 9 T cell receptor beta chains below was sequenced from the same sample in a study of blood T cell repertoires in COVID-19. Profiling relied on immunoSEQ multiplex PCR, and the TCRdb table lists in-frame clones only, not all of them. The data contain roughly 230,000 clones, roughly 80% of them singletons. Sequencing was performed on peripheral blood. All receptors derive from a woman aged 60-75 years with active or convalescent COVID-19.

The chain carries TRBV12-3 or TRBV12-4 and TRBJ2-4, with TRBD1 identical over 8 bases. The CDR3 consists of 13 residues. The junction had 4 bases not matched to a gene; V was cut back by 4 bases and J by 8 bases. Here the CDR3 DNA reads TGTGCCAGCAGTTGGACAGGGACGGACATTCAGTACTTC. It yields the protein CASSWTGTDIQYF.

The rearrangement links TRBV11-2 to TRBJ2-7; TRBD2 matches at 15 bases. V shed 0 bases and J 3 bases; nucleotides not matched to a gene: 3. CDR1 SGHAT and CDR2 FQNNGV come from the germline V gene. The CDR3 has 17 residues. In DNA form, the CDR3 reads TGTGCCAGCAGCTTAGATGGGACTAGCGGGAGGAGCTACGAGCAGTACTTC. Translating gives CASSLDGTSGRSYEQYF. The full variable domain, its missing parts supplied by reference TRBV11-2 and TRBJ2-7, is EAGVAQSPRYKIIEKRQSVAFWCNPISGHATLYWYQQILGQGPKLLIQFQNNGVVDDSQLPKDRFSAERLKGVDSTLKIQPAKLEDSAVYLCASSLDGTSGRSYEQYFGPGTRLTVT.

The chain's CDR3 is CASSVRGVAGETQYF. The CDR3 DNA follows: TGTGCCAGCAGTGTCCGCGGGGTGGCGGGGGAGACCCAGTACTTC. The chain carries TRBV2 and TRBJ2-5; the D gene is possibly TRBD2 (6 bases). The CDR3 is made up of 15 amino acids. V lost 4 bases and J 5 bases, leaving 17 bases between the germline ends. Germline V CDR1 and CDR2: SNHLY, FYNNEI.

The chain carries TRBV24-1 and TRBJ2-7; 8 bases agree with TRBD2. V lost 0 bases, J lost 5 bases, and 8 bases stayed unmatched. This CDR3 region has 16 residues. Germline V gene data show CDR1 as KGHDR and CDR2 as SFDVKD. The CDR3: CATSDLRRRGAHEQYF. The CDR3 nucleotides read TGTGCCACCAGTGATTTGCGACGGCGGGGGGCACACGAGCAGTACTTC.

The CDR3, as DNA: TGTGCCAGCAGTCTACTGGACATCGTCCAGCCCCAGCATTTT. Protein: CASSLLDIVQPQHF. The gene calls are TRBV28 and TRBJ1-5; D might be TRBD1 (5 bases). The CDR3 has 14 amino acids. The V gene's germline CDR1 is MDHEN and CDR2 SYDVKM. Trimming stripped 5 bases from V and 7 bases from J, with 15 bases between. Drawing the rest from reference TRBV28 and TRBJ1-5, the complete variable domain is DVKVTQSSRYLVKRTGEKVFLECVQDMDHENMFWYRQDPGLGLRLIYFSYDVKMKEKGDIPEGYSVSREKKERFSLILESASTNQTSMYLCASSLLDIVQPQHFGDGTRLSIL.

CDR3 amino acids: CASERDSNQPQHF. The CDR3 region has the DNA TGTGCCAGCGAGAGAGATAGCAATCAGCCCCAGCATTTT. The rearrangement links TRBV6-6 to TRBJ1-5; D remains ambiguous. Looked up from germline, CDR1 is MNHNY and CDR2 is SVGAGI (reference sequence). With 8 bases removed from V and 0 bases from J, the gap between germline ends came to 8 bases. The CDR3 sequence is 13 residues long.

This clone was seen a single time. The rearrangement uses TRBV21-1 and TRBJ1-6; the table names TRBD1, a call not compared with the DNA. TRBV21-1 is listed as a pseudogene. The CDR3 sequence is 15 residues long. CDR3 residues: CASTPQTSYNSPLHF. CDR3 in DNA: TGTGCCAGCACCCCACAGACCTCCTATAATTCACCCCTCCACTTT.

The rearrangement links TRBV27 to TRBJ2-7, with 9 positions matching TRBD1. Germline V CDR1 and CDR2: MNHEY, SMNVEV (reference sequence). J gave up 4 bases and V 5 bases, and 6 bases lay outside the gene matches. The CDR3 loop spans 14 amino acids. CDR3 protein: CASSIGTGRYEQYF. Here the CDR3 DNA reads TGTGCCAGCAGTATCGGGACAGGGCGGTACGAGCAGTACTTC.

The chain employs TRBV4-2 and TRBJ2-1, with TRBD2 matching over 12 bases. CDR3 length: 16 residues. V trimming: 3 bases; J trimming: 8 bases; junction bases outside the gene matches: 8. Germline-derived CDR1 and CDR2 are LGHNA and YNFKEQ. CDR3 sequence (DNA): TGTGCCAGCAGCCAGCAAACTAGCGGGAGGACCGATGAGCAGTTCTTC. Translation: CASSQQTSGRTDEQFF.